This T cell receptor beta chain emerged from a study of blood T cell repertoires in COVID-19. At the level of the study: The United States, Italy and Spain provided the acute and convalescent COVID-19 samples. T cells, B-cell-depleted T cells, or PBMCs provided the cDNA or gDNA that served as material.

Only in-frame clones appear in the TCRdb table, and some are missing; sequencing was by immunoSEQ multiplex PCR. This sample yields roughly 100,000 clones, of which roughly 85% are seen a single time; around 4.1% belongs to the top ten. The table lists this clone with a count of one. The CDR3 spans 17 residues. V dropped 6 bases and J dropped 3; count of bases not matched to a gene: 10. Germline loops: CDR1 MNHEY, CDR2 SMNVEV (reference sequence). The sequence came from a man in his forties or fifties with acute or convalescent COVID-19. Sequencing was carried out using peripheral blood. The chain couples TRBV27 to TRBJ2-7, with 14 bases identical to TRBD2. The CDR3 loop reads CASSRRGTSGSVYEQYF. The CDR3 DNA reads TGTGCCAGCAGCCGCCGAGGGACTAGCGGGAGTGTCTACGAGCAGTACTTC.